A selection of T cell receptor beta chains follows, all from one sample in a study of cytomegalovirus exposure and HLA in healthy donors. Measured with immunoSEQ multiplex PCR; TCRdb has only the in-frame clones, and not every one. The sample includes 150,000 to 200,000 clones, around 80% of them seen just once. Input material: PBMCs. These receptors all come from a woman aged 35 to 49 in good health and CMV-seronegative. CDR3s include the opening cysteine and the closing phenylalanine or tryptophan. Fields, in order: clone size, D gene, J gene, V gene, CDR3 protein, CDR3 DNA. A D gene is named only where the DNA matches it firmly. Size is omitted from some rows. Given values are once, few, many or a class for expanded clones.

clone_size: NA
d_call: TRBD1
j_call: TRBJ1-2
v_call: TRBV19
cdr3_aa: CASSYFIKDRGQQGYTF
cdr3_nt: TGTGCCAGTAGTTATTTCATTAAGGACAGGGGGCAACAGGGCTACACCTTC

clone_size: NA
d_call: TRBD1
j_call: TRBJ2-5
v_call: TRBV5-4
cdr3_aa: CASSFRDSQETQYF
cdr3_nt: TGTGCCAGCAGCTTCCGGGACAGCCAGGAGACCCAGTACTTC

clone_size: NA
d_call: NA
j_call: TRBJ2-2
v_call: TRBV7-9
cdr3_aa: CASSLYTGNTGELFF
cdr3_nt: TGTGCCAGCAGCTTATATACGGGAAACACCGGGGAGCTGTTTTTT

clone_size: NA
d_call: TRBD1
j_call: TRBJ1-2
v_call: TRBV18
cdr3_aa: CASSPGQGPHYGYTF
cdr3_nt: TGTGCCAGCTCGCCGGGACAGGGGCCCCACTATGGCTACACCTTC

clone_size: NA
d_call: NA
j_call: TRBJ1-1
v_call: TRBV20-1
cdr3_aa: CSARQNTEAFF
cdr3_nt: TGCAGTGCTAGACAAAACACTGAAGCTTTCTTT

clone_size: NA
d_call: NA
j_call: TRBJ1-2
v_call: TRBV7-2
cdr3_aa: CASSPRMRGGAYTF
cdr3_nt: TGTGCCAGCAGTCCAAGGATGAGGGGAGGGGCATACACCTTC

clone_size: NA
d_call: NA
j_call: TRBJ1-1
v_call: TRBV5-4
cdr3_aa: CASSSWGGNTEAFF
cdr3_nt: TGTGCCAGCAGCTCATGGGGGGGCAACACTGAAGCTTTCTTT

clone_size: NA
d_call: NA
j_call: TRBJ2-2
v_call: TRBV19
cdr3_aa: CASSSPQRGTGELFF
cdr3_nt: TGTGCCAGTAGTAGTCCCCAGCGTGGCACCGGGGAGCTGTTTTTT

clone_size: few
d_call: NA
j_call: TRBJ1-2
v_call: TRBV25-1
cdr3_aa: CASSSFRPGHGYTF
cdr3_nt: TGTGCCAGCAGTAGTTTTCGTCCGGGTCATGGCTACACCTTC

clone_size: NA
d_call: TRBD2
j_call: TRBJ2-1
v_call: TRBV7-6
cdr3_aa: CASSPGWASGRTEQFF
cdr3_nt: TGTGCCAGCAGCCCGGGTTGGGCTAGCGGGAGGACTGAGCAGTTCTTC

clone_size: NA
d_call: NA
j_call: TRBJ1-3
v_call: TRBV4-2
cdr3_aa: CASSQRERGDTIYF
cdr3_nt: TGTGCCAGCAGCCAAAGGGAGCGCGGAGACACCATATATTTT

clone_size: NA
d_call: NA
j_call: TRBJ1-2
v_call: TRBV5-6
cdr3_aa: CASSGQGFLGYTF
cdr3_nt: TGTGCCAGCAGCGGTCAGGGTTTTTTAGGCTACACCTTC

clone_size: NA
d_call: TRBD1
j_call: TRBJ2-7
v_call: TRBV19
cdr3_aa: CASTSTGGEQYF
cdr3_nt: TGTGCCAGTACCTCAACAGGGGGCGAGCAGTACTTC

clone_size: NA
d_call: TRBD1
j_call: TRBJ1-2
v_call: TRBV28
cdr3_aa: CASSQPPGQGYGYTF
cdr3_nt: TGTGCCAGCAGCCAACCCCCGGGACAGGGCTATGGCTACACCTTC

clone_size: once
d_call: NA
j_call: TRBJ2-3
v_call: TRBV4-3
cdr3_aa: CASSQDSGAGGTQYF
cdr3_nt: TGCGCCAGCAGCCAAGATTCGGGGGCAGGGGGGACGCAGTATTTT

clone_size: NA
d_call: TRBD2
j_call: TRBJ2-2
v_call: TRBV9
cdr3_aa: CASSQGLSNTGELFF
cdr3_nt: TGTGCCAGCAGCCAGGGACTATCGAACACCGGGGAGCTGTTTTTT

clone_size: NA
d_call: TRBD2
j_call: TRBJ2-1
v_call: TRBV4-3
cdr3_aa: CASSQLAGGGYNEQFF
cdr3_nt: TGCGCCAGCAGCCAGTTAGCGGGAGGTGGCTACAATGAGCAGTTCTTC

clone_size: NA
d_call: TRBD1
j_call: TRBJ1-1
v_call: TRBV19
cdr3_aa: CASSVTGTGGSEAFF
cdr3_nt: TGTGCCAGTAGTGTAACCGGGACAGGGGGCTCTGAAGCTTTCTTT